This TCR beta chain was observed in a study of cytomegalovirus exposure and HLA in healthy donors. Study-level points and caveats: The authors later found HLA-associated TCR beta chains more clonally expanded than equally common others.

Worth noting for this clone: Its antigen is currently unknown.

Amplification used 60 Vbeta primers and 13 Jbeta primers. Clones were sequenced by immunoSEQ multiplex PCR, and TCRdb holds only the in-frame ones, with some missing. The profile shows more than 85,000 clones, over 60% of them singletons. The clonotype was recovered from a male donor in good health and CMV-seropositive. Sequencing used PBMCs.

For the CDR3, the DNA is TGCGCCAGCAGCCGGGGGACAACCTACGAGCAGTACTTC. It is translated as CASSRGTTYEQYF. The rearrangement links TRBV4-1 to TRBJ2-7; a weak D match, TRBD1 (6 bases). CDR3 length: 13 amino acids. Deletions cut 4 bases from V and 2 bases from J, with 9 bases between. Germline CDR1 is MGHRA and CDR2 is YSYEKL.